This is a list of T cell receptor beta chains from one sample in a study of blood T cell repertoires in COVID-19. Clones were sequenced by immunoSEQ multiplex PCR, and TCRdb holds only the in-frame ones, with some missing. This table has around 250,000 clones, around 85% appearing once. Sample: peripheral blood. The receptors were gathered from a man in his forties or fifties with active or convalescent COVID-19. The CDR3 runs from the conserved cysteine through the conserved F or W. The D gene is left open where the match is weak. Some rows have no size entry. The others give once, few or many, or a class for an expanded clone.

CDR3nt: TGCAGCGTTGAGACCCGGGACTATGGCTACACCTTC
CDR3aa: CSVETRDYGYTF
j_gene: TRBJ1-2
v_gene: TRBV29-1
d_gene: .
abundance: few
len: 12

CDR3nt: TGTGCCAGCAGTTTAAATAGCAATGAGCAGTTCTTC
CDR3aa: CASSLNSNEQFF
j_gene: TRBJ2-1
v_gene: TRBV12-3/TRBV12-4
d_gene: .
abundance: .
len: 12

CDR3nt: TGTGCCACCAGCCTAGAAGCCGGCGAGCAGTACTTC
CDR3aa: CATSLEAGEQYF
j_gene: TRBJ2-7
v_gene: TRBV15
d_gene: .
abundance: .
len: 12

CDR3nt: TGTGCCAGCAGCTTGGGAGCACCGGACTATGGCTACACCTTC
CDR3aa: CASSLGAPDYGYTF
j_gene: TRBJ1-2
v_gene: TRBV5-4
d_gene: .
abundance: .
len: 14

CDR3nt: TGTGCCAGTAGTATATCCCTCCTAAGCGCTACGCAGTATTTT
CDR3aa: CASSISLLSATQYF
j_gene: TRBJ2-3
v_gene: TRBV19
d_gene: .
abundance: .
len: 14

CDR3nt: TGTGCCAGCAGCTTAAGTCAAGGGGGCTATGGCTACACCTTC
CDR3aa: CASSLSQGGYGYTF
j_gene: TRBJ1-2
v_gene: TRBV7-8
d_gene: .
abundance: .
len: 14

CDR3nt: TGTGCCAGCAGCTTGGCCTCCGGGTTTGGGAGGTTCAATGAGCAGTTCTTC
CDR3aa: CASSLASGFGRFNEQFF
j_gene: TRBJ2-1
v_gene: TRBV7-9
d_gene: .
abundance: .
len: 17

CDR3nt: TGCGCCAGCAGCTTTGAGGGGATAAGACTAGCGGGGGAGAAAAACATTCAGTACTTC
CDR3aa: CASSFEGIRLAGEKNIQYF
j_gene: TRBJ2-4
v_gene: TRBV5-1
d_gene: TRBD2
abundance: .
len: 19

CDR3nt: TGCGCCAGCAGCTTCGGGAAGGTGAACACTGAAGCTTTCTTT
CDR3aa: CASSFGKVNTEAFF
j_gene: TRBJ1-1
v_gene: TRBV5-1
d_gene: .
abundance: .
len: 14

CDR3nt: TGTGCCAGCAGTCCCGGAGGCAGCTACGAGCAGTACTTC
CDR3aa: CASSPGGSYEQYF
j_gene: TRBJ2-7
v_gene: TRBV5-4
d_gene: .
abundance: .
len: 13

CDR3nt: TGTGCCAGCTCACCTTCCCGGGCAGATACGCAGTATTTT
CDR3aa: CASSPSRADTQYF
j_gene: TRBJ2-3
v_gene: TRBV18
d_gene: .
abundance: .
len: 13

CDR3nt: TGTGCCAGCAGCCCTCCGGACAGGGGCGAGGACGAGCAGTACTTC
CDR3aa: CASSPPDRGEDEQYF
j_gene: TRBJ2-7
v_gene: TRBV5-4
d_gene: TRBD1
abundance: .
len: 15

CDR3nt: TGTGCCAGCAGTCCCCAGGGGCGACACCAAGAGACCCAGTACTTC
CDR3aa: CASSPQGRHQETQYF
j_gene: TRBJ2-5
v_gene: TRBV28
d_gene: .
abundance: few
len: 15

CDR3nt: TGCGCCAGCCGTCATGCCGGGATCTACGAGCAGTACTTC
CDR3aa: CASRHAGIYEQYF
j_gene: TRBJ2-7
v_gene: TRBV5-1
d_gene: .
abundance: .
len: 13

CDR3nt: TGCGCCAGCAGCCAGGGTAAACACGGGGACACTGAAGCTTTCTTT
CDR3aa: CASSQGKHGDTEAFF
j_gene: TRBJ1-1
v_gene: TRBV4-1
d_gene: .
abundance: .
len: 15

CDR3nt: TGTGCCAGCAGCTTGGGTTGGAGGACTGAAGCTTTCTTT
CDR3aa: CASSLGWRTEAFF
j_gene: TRBJ1-1
v_gene: TRBV11-2
d_gene: .
abundance: .
len: 13

CDR3nt: TGTGCCAGCAGCCCAGGGACCGGGGAGCTGTTTTTT
CDR3aa: CASSPGTGELFF
j_gene: TRBJ2-2
v_gene: TRBV12-3/TRBV12-4
d_gene: .
abundance: .
len: 12

CDR3nt: TGTGCCAGCAGCGTAGAAGTCGGGGGGACAGGAAACACTGAAGCTTTCTTT
CDR3aa: CASSVEVGGTGNTEAFF
j_gene: TRBJ1-1
v_gene: TRBV9
d_gene: TRBD1
abundance: .
len: 17

CDR3nt: TGCGCCAGCAGCCTCTATCCACCGGGACAGAACCAAGAGACCCAGTACTTC
CDR3aa: CASSLYPPGQNQETQYF
j_gene: TRBJ2-5
v_gene: TRBV4-1
d_gene: TRBD1
abundance: many
len: 17

CDR3nt: TGTGCCTGGAGTGGGGTGACAGGGGCCTCAAACACCATATATTTT
CDR3aa: CAWSGVTGASNTIYF
j_gene: TRBJ1-3
v_gene: TRBV30
d_gene: TRBD1
abundance: .
len: 15

CDR3nt: TGTGCCAGCAGCTTTGGGTCAGGACTGGGTGGCTACACCTTC
CDR3aa: CASSFGSGLGGYTF
j_gene: TRBJ1-2
v_gene: TRBV7-9
d_gene: .
abundance: .
len: 14

CDR3nt: TGCGCCAGCAGCCACAGGGTCCACTACGAGCAGTACTTC
CDR3aa: CASSHRVHYEQYF
j_gene: TRBJ2-7
v_gene: TRBV4-1
d_gene: .
abundance: .
len: 13

CDR3nt: TGTGCCAGCAGCGTTTCGGGCCGGGACAGGGGAGAAGCTTTCTTT
CDR3aa: CASSVSGRDRGEAFF
j_gene: TRBJ1-1
v_gene: TRBV9
d_gene: TRBD1
abundance: .
len: 15

CDR3nt: TGCGCCAGCAGCGCAGGGACAGGTGGGAGGGGTAATGAAAAACTGTTTTTT
CDR3aa: CASSAGTGGRGNEKLFF
j_gene: TRBJ1-4
v_gene: TRBV5-1
d_gene: TRBD1
abundance: .
len: 17

CDR3nt: TGCAGTGCTAGTAGACAGCAAAACATTCAGTACTTC
CDR3aa: CSASRQQNIQYF
j_gene: TRBJ2-4
v_gene: TRBV20-1
d_gene: .
abundance: .
len: 12

CDR3nt: TGTGCCAGCAGCTTGGCGCCTAGCGGGAGCACTGTAAGCTCCTACAATGAGCAGTTCTTC
CDR3aa: CASSLAPSGSTVSSYNEQFF
j_gene: TRBJ2-1
v_gene: TRBV5-4
d_gene: TRBD2
abundance: .
len: 20

CDR3nt: TGTGCCAGCTCCTACACTAGCGGGAAAGGGGATGAGCAGTTCTTC
CDR3aa: CASSYTSGKGDEQFF
j_gene: TRBJ2-1
v_gene: TRBV18
d_gene: TRBD2
abundance: .
len: 15

CDR3nt: TGTGCCAGCAGACAACAGGGTTATGGCTACACCTTC
CDR3aa: CASRQQGYGYTF
j_gene: TRBJ1-2
v_gene: TRBV2
d_gene: .
abundance: .
len: 12

CDR3nt: TGTGCCAGCAGATCAAAGATCATTGGGCAGGGCCAAGAGACCCAGTACTTC
CDR3aa: CASRSKIIGQGQETQYF
j_gene: TRBJ2-5
v_gene: TRBV7-2
d_gene: .
abundance: .
len: 17

CDR3nt: TGCAGTGCTAGTCGGACTAGCGGTGCCTACGAGCAGTACTTC
CDR3aa: CSASRTSGAYEQYF
j_gene: TRBJ2-7
v_gene: TRBV20-1
d_gene: TRBD2
abundance: .
len: 14

CDR3nt: TGTGCCAGCAGCGTAGATCTGGGGGACTACTACGAGCAGTACTTC
CDR3aa: CASSVDLGDYYEQYF
j_gene: TRBJ2-7
v_gene: TRBV9
d_gene: TRBD2
abundance: .
len: 15

CDR3nt: TGTGCCTGGAGTCTCCTCTCGACTTTAAATGAGCAGTTCTTC
CDR3aa: CAWSLLSTLNEQFF
j_gene: TRBJ2-1
v_gene: TRBV30
d_gene: .
abundance: .
len: 14

CDR3nt: TGTGCCAGCGAGACAGGAACCATGAACACTGAAGCTTTCTTT
CDR3aa: CASETGTMNTEAFF
j_gene: TRBJ1-1
v_gene: TRBV28
d_gene: .
abundance: .
len: 14

CDR3nt: TGTGCCAGCAGCTCCTTAATATCGGATACGCAGTATTTT
CDR3aa: CASSSLISDTQYF
j_gene: TRBJ2-3
v_gene: TRBV7-9
d_gene: .
abundance: .
len: 13

CDR3nt: TGTGCCAGCAGCGTCGGGACAGGGGGCACTGAAGCTTTCTTT
CDR3aa: CASSVGTGGTEAFF
j_gene: TRBJ1-1
v_gene: TRBV9
d_gene: TRBD1
abundance: .
len: 14

CDR3nt: TGTGCCACCAGCAGAGGGGCCAACACCATATATTTT
CDR3aa: CATSRGANTIYF
j_gene: TRBJ1-3
v_gene: TRBV15
d_gene: .
abundance: .
len: 12

CDR3nt: TGCAGCGTTGAGACAGCTCTCGGCTACACCTTC
CDR3aa: CSVETALGYTF
j_gene: TRBJ1-2
v_gene: TRBV29-1
d_gene: .
abundance: .
len: 11

CDR3nt: TGCGCCAGCAGTAGGGGCCGTAACTATGGCTACACCTTC
CDR3aa: CASSRGRNYGYTF
j_gene: TRBJ1-2
v_gene: TRBV10-1
d_gene: .
abundance: .
len: 13

CDR3nt: TGTGCCAGCAGTTTGGCAGGGATTAGCAATCAGCCCCAGCATTTT
CDR3aa: CASSLAGISNQPQHF
j_gene: TRBJ1-5
v_gene: TRBV28
d_gene: .
abundance: .
len: 15